This TCR beta chain was obtained from a study of T cell responses to AZD1222 COVID-19 vaccine. Repertoires were generated with immunoSEQ multiplex PCR, while TCRdb's copy carries only in-frame clones and drops some. Of tens of thousands of clones listed, about nine tenths were seen once; the top ten hold 2.5% to 4%. Germline V lookup: CDR1 SGHNT, CDR2 YENEEA. V was shortened by 7 bases and J by 0 bases, with 13 bases between the two germline ends. The length of the CDR3 is 15 residues. This rearrangement joins TRBV11-3 to TRBJ1-3, with unresolved D. The sequence was obtained from an adult who received the AZD1222 COVID-19 vaccine. The sequences come from peripheral blood, collected 28 days after the second AZD1222 dose. CDR3 loop: CASNRAGYSGNTIYF. In DNA form, the CDR3 reads TGTGCCAGCAACCGAGCTGGGTACTCTGGAAACACCATATATTTT. The complete variable domain, with remaining parts taken from reference TRBV11-3 and TRBJ1-3, reads EAGVVQSPRYKIIEKKQPVAFWCNPISGHNTLYWYLQNLGQGPELLIRYENEEAVDDSQLPKDRFSAERLKGVDSTLKIQPAELGDSAVYLCASNRAGYSGNTIYFGEGSWLTVV.